This TCR beta chain comes out of a study of shared clonotypes between healthy human individuals. The V gene's germline CDR1 is SGHVS and CDR2 FQNEAQ. Losses at the gene ends were 4 bases for V and 8 bases for J; bases not matched to a gene: 6. The CDR3 contains 14 residues. Using immunoSEQ multiplex PCR, the repertoire was profiled, and TCRdb retains in-frame clones only, with some absent. The sample has around 2.5 million clones; 90% to 95% are singletons. CD45RA+ naive and CD45RA-negative memory subsets were separated from CD4+ cells. The source is a young man in good health. Some clones in this sample may be carry-over from other donors' samples. The chain uses TRBV7-8 and TRBJ2-3; 10 positions agree with TRBD1. What was sequenced was naive CD4+ T cells from PBMCs. Specified subset: CD45RA+ positively selected. CDR3 in amino acids: CASSSGQGGGTQYF. As DNA, the CDR3 is TGTGCCAGCAGCTCTGGACAGGGGGGAGGTACGCAGTATTTT.